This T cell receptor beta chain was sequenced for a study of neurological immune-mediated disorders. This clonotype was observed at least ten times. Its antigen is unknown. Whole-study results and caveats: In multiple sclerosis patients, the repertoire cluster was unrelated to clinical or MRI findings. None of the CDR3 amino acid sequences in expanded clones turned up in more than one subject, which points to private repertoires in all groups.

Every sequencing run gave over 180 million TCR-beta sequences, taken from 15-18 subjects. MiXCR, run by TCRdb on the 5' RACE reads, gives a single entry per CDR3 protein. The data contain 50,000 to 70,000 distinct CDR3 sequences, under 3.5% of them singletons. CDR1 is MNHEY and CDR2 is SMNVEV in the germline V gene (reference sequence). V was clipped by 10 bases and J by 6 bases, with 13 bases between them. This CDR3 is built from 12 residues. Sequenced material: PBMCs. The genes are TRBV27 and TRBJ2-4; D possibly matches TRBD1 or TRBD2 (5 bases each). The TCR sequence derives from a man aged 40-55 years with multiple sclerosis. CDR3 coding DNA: TGTGCCACCAGGGACGGTCCAAACATTCAGTACTTC. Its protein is CATRDGPNIQYF.